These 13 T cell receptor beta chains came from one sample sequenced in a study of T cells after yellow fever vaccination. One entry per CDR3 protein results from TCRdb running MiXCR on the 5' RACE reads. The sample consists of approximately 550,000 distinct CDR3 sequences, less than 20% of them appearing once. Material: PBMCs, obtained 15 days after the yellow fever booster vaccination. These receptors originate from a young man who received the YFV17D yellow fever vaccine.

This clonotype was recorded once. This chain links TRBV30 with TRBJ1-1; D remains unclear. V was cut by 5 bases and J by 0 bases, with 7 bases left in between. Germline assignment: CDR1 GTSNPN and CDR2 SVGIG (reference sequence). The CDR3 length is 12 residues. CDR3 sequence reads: CAWSRLNTEAFF. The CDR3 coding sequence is TGTGCCTGGTCACGGCTGAACACTGAAGCTTTCTTT.

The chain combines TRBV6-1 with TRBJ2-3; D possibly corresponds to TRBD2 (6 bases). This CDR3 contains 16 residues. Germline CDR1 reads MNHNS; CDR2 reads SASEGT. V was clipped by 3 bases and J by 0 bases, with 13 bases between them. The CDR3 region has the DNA TGTGCCAGCAGTGAGGAAGGAGGGGCCAGCACAGATACGCAGTATTTT. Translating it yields CASSEEGGASTDTQYF.

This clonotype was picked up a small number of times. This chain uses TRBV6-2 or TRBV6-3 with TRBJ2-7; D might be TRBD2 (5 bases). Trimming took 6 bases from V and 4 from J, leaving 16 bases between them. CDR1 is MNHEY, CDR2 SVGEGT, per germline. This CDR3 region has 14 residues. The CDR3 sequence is CASSSGNPPYEQYF. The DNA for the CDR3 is TGTGCCAGCAGCTCCGGGAATCCACCTTACGAGCAGTACTTC.

CDR3 DNA: TGTGCCAGCAGACCAGGACAGCATGAAGCTTTCTTT. Its translation: CASRPGQHEAFF. J is TRBJ1-1 and V is TRBV6-6; weak D call: TRBD1 (6 bases). CDR1 and CDR2 from the germline V gene are MNHNY and SVGAGI (reference sequence). The V end lost 6 bases, the J end lost 7 bases, and 12 bases lay between the germline ends. The CDR3 is made up of 12 amino acids.

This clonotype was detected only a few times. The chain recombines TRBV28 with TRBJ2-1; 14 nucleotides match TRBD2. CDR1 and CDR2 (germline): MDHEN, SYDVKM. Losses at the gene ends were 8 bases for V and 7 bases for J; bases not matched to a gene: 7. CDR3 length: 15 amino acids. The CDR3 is CASVPGTSGRNEQFF. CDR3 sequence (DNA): TGTGCCAGCGTTCCCGGGACTAGCGGGAGAAATGAGCAGTTCTTC.

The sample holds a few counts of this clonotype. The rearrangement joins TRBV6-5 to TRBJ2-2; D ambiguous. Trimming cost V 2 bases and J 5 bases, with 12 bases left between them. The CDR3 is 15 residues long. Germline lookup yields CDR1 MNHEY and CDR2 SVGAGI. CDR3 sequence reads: CASSYGPPRTGELFF. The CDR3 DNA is TGTGCCAGCAGTTACGGACCCCCCCGTACCGGGGAGCTGTTTTTT.

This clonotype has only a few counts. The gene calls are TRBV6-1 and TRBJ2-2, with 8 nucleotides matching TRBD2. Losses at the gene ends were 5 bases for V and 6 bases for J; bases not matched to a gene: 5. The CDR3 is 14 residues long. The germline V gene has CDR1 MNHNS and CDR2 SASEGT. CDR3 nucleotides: TGTGCCAGCAGTCCCGGACTAGCCGCCGGGGAGCTGTTTTTT. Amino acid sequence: CASSPGLAAGELFF.

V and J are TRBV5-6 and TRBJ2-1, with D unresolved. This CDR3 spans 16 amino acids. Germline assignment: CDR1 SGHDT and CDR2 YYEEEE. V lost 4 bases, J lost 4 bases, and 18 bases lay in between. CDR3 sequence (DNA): TGTGCCAGCAGCAATGGAGTGCGGACGTCATACAATGAGCAGTTCTTC. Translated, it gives CASSNGVRTSYNEQFF.

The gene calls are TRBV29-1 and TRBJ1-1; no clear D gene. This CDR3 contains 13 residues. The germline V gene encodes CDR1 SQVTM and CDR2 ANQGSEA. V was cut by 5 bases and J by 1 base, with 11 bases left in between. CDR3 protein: CSVWAPKNTEAFF. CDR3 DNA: TGCAGCGTTTGGGCCCCGAAGAACACTGAAGCTTTCTTT.

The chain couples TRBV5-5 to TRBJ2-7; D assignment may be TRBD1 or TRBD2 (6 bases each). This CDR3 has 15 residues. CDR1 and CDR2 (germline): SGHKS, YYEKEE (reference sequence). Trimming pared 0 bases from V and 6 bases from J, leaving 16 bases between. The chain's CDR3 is CASSLVQTGRSEQYF. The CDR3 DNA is TGTGCCAGCAGCTTGGTTCAAACAGGGAGGTCCGAGCAGTACTTC.

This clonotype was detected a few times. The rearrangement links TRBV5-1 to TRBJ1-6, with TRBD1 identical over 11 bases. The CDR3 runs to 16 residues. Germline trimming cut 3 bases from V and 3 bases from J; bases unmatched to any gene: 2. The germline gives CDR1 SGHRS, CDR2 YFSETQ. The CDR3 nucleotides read TGCGCCAGCAGCTGGGGGACAGGGGGCTATAATTCACCCCTCCACTTT. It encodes CASSWGTGGYNSPLHF.

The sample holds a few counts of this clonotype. CDR3 sequence reads: CASSPIAGALYNEQFF. The CDR3 bases are TGTGCCAGCTCACCAATAGCGGGAGCATTGTACAATGAGCAGTTCTTC. The genes are TRBV18 and TRBJ2-1, with TRBD2 matching 9 bases. V was clipped by 2 bases and J by 4 bases; unmatched bases: 6. The CDR3 is 16 residues long. The germline CDR1 and CDR2 sequences are KGHSH and LQKENI.

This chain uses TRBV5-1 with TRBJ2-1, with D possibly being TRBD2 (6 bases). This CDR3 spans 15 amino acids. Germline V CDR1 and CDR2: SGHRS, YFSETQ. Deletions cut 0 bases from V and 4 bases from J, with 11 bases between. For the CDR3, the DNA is TGCGCCAGCAGCTTGGTCCGCGGGGAGTACAATGAGCAGTTCTTC. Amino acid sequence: CASSLVRGEYNEQFF. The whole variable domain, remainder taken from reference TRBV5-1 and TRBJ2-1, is KAGVTQTPRYLIKTRGQQVTLSCSPISGHRSVSWYQQTPGQGLQFLFEYFSETQRNKGNFPGRFSGRQFSNSRSEMNVSTLELGDSALYLCASSLVRGEYNEQFFGPGTRLTVL.